What follows are 25 T cell receptor beta chains derived from one specimen sequenced in a study of T-cell memory formation after mild COVID-19 (dated by TCRdb to 2020 to 2023). Library preparation was by 5' RACE. TCRdb records Illumina NovaSeq 6000 as the sequencer. TCRdb took the public reads, trimmed them with fastp at Q25, ran MiXCR for clone calling and kept in-frame beta chains. Rows with one shared CDR3 protein collapse into an entry with the most common genes and DNA. Present in this sample are about 190,000 distinct CDR3 sequences, under 12% of which were seen just once. The ten largest clonotypes hold just over 3% of the sample. Sequencing was performed on PBMCs or a T cell subset sorted from them (not recorded which). The receptor set was obtained from a man aged 18 to 30 who had mild COVID-19 (a few samples of this study predate the infection). The sample titles of this study are shuffled in the database, so cell type and time point are left out; the donor was told from shared clones.

This clonotype was seen a few times. This chain links TRBV7-2 with TRBJ1-4; D is possibly TRBD1 (6 bases). Germline assignment: CDR1 SGHTA and CDR2 FQGNSA. The V end lost 2 bases, the J end lost 7 bases, and 14 bases lay between the germline ends. The CDR3 totals 15 residues. CDR3 amino acids: CASSLPLPQGEKLFF. CDR3 bases: TGTGCCAGCAGCTTACCCCTCCCACAGGGTGAAAAACTGTTTTTT.

In this sample, this clonotype turned up a few times. V gene TRBV25-1 combines with J gene TRBJ2-5; D perhaps matches TRBD2 (7 bases). The germline V gene encodes CDR1 MGHDK and CDR2 SYGVNS. The V end lost 3 bases, the J end lost 4 bases, and 12 bases lay between the germline ends. This CDR3 contains 14 residues. The CDR3 DNA sequence: TGTGCCAGCAGTGAGGCGGGGGCTGGAGAGACCCAGTACTTC. This codes for CASSEAGAGETQYF.

This clonotype was counted between two and nine times. The rearrangement links TRBV5-1 to TRBJ2-2; D remains ambiguous. CDR3 length: 14 amino acids. Trimming took off 5 bases at V and 5 bases at J, with 13 bases between the two ends. In germline, CDR1 is SGHRS, CDR2 YFSETQ. The CDR3 coding sequence is TGCGCCAGCAGTGTCCCGGAGAGGACCGGGGAGCTGTTTTTT. This encodes CASSVPERTGELFF.

The rearrangement links TRBV5-1 to TRBJ1-2, with D perhaps matching TRBD1 (6 bases). CDR3 length equals 14 residues. Trimming removed 3 bases at V and 10 bases at J, with 19 bases between. CDR1 and CDR2 from the germline V gene are SGHRS and YFSETQ. For the CDR3, the DNA is TGCGCCAGCAGCTCTGGATCAGGGGCGAATGACTACACCTTC. Its protein is CASSSGSGANDYTF.

This clonotype was observed a few times. The chain carries TRBV12-3 or TRBV12-4 and TRBJ2-3, with 13 bases fitting TRBD2. There are 15 residues in the CDR3. Unmatched junction bases numbered 5, after V lost 6 bases and J lost 5 bases. The CDR3 DNA reads TGTGCCAGCAGCCCCGGGACTAGCGGGGAAGATACGCAGTATTTT. Its protein is CASSPGTSGEDTQYF.

This clonotype was counted many times. The genes are TRBV2 and TRBJ2-7; either TRBD1 or TRBD2 may supply D (5 bases each). The CDR3 has 14 residues. Germline assignment: CDR1 SNHLY and CDR2 FYNNEI. V lost 8 bases and J lost 7, with 21 bases in between. Here the CDR3 reads CASGATGTQGEQYF. CDR3 nucleotide sequence: TGTGCCAGCGGCGCGACTGGGACCCAGGGAGAGCAGTACTTC.

The chain uses TRBV5-1 and TRBJ1-1; unclear D gene. From germline, CDR1 is SGHRS and CDR2 YFSETQ. Trimming removed 2 bases from V and 0 bases from J, with 8 bases in between. The CDR3 has 14 amino acids. The CDR3 nucleotides are TGCGCCAGCAGCTTTAACAGCGTGAACACTGAAGCTTTCTTT. Its protein is CASSFNSVNTEAFF.

CDR3 protein: CASSYANRDGSYEQYV. CDR3 coding DNA: TGTGCCAGCAGTTACGCTAACAGGGACGGTAGCTACGAGCAGTACGTC. The genes are TRBV6-2 or TRBV6-3 and TRBJ2-7, with a possible D match to TRBD1 (6 bases). This CDR3 has 16 amino acids. CDR1 is MNHEY, CDR2 SVGEGT, per germline. V lost 2 bases and J lost 3, with 17 bases in between.

This clonotype appeared many times. V and J are TRBV27 and TRBJ2-5; 9 nucleotides align to TRBD2. This CDR3 has 14 residues. Germline CDR1 and CDR2: MNHEY and SMNVEV (reference sequence). V was clipped by 6 bases and J by 5 bases; unmatched bases: 7. The CDR3 sequence: CASRIAGARETQYF. The DNA of the CDR3 is TGTGCCAGCAGAATAGCGGGGGCCCGGGAGACCCAGTACTTC.

This clonotype was picked up a small number of times. V is TRBV5-5 and J is TRBJ2-4; TRBD1 is a possible D gene (6 bases). This CDR3 spans 19 amino acids. Germline V lookup: CDR1 SGHKS, CDR2 YYEKEE (reference sequence). The V end was cut by 1 base, the J end by 0 bases, with 20 bases between. The CDR3 protein is CASSLRSTGPEIAKNIQYF. CDR3 DNA sequence: TGTGCCAGCAGCTTGAGGTCTACAGGGCCTGAGATAGCCAAAAACATTCAGTACTTC. Full variable domain (missing parts from reference TRBV5-5 and TRBJ2-4): DAGVTQSPTHLIKTRGQQVTLRCSPISGHKSVSWYQQVLGQGPQFIFQYYEKEERGRGNFPDRFSARQFPNYSSELNVNALLLGDSALYLCASSLRSTGPEIAKNIQYFGAGTRLSVL.

This clonotype was seen more than once but under ten times. J is TRBJ1-2 and V is TRBV12-3 or TRBV12-4; perhaps TRBD1 as D (5 bases). This CDR3 is 13 amino acids long. Trimming removed 11 bases at V and 4 bases at J, with 17 bases between. This CDR3 is CASLTQGGYGYTF. The DNA for the CDR3 is TGTGCCTCCCTCACCCAGGGCGGCTATGGCTACACCTTC.

This clonotype was seen many times. The chain couples TRBV28 to TRBJ2-2; TRBD2 might be the D (7 bases). The CDR3 has 12 residues. Germline V gives CDR1 MDHEN, CDR2 SYDVKM. V was trimmed by 2 bases and J by 14 bases, leaving 12 bases between them. CDR3 sequence reads: CASSLGRGALFF. The CDR3, as DNA: TGTGCCAGCAGTTTAGGCCGGGGGGCCCTGTTTTTT.

This clonotype was recorded a few times. The genes are TRBV4-1 and TRBJ2-1; 8 nucleotides agree with TRBD2. V lost 0 bases, J lost 12 bases, and 7 bases stayed unmatched. Per the germline V gene, CDR1 is MGHRA and CDR2 is YSYEKL. The CDR3 loop spans 14 amino acids. The CDR3 nucleotides are TGCGCCAGCAGCCAAGATCATGTGGCGGGGGGGCAGTTCTTC. Translation gives CASSQDHVAGGQFF.

In this sample, this clonotype turned up a few times. The chain is built from TRBV19 and TRBJ1-3; possibly TRBD1 for D (6 bases). The CDR3 consists of 13 residues. V shed 8 bases and J shed 4 bases, with 12 bases lying between them. Germline CDR1 and CDR2: LNHDA and SQIVND (reference sequence). The CDR3 here is CASGWTAGNTIYF. In nucleotides, the CDR3 is TGTGCCAGTGGATGGACAGCCGGAAACACCATATATTTT.

This clonotype came up a few times. This chain uses TRBV5-6 with TRBJ1-2, with D tentatively TRBD1 (6 bases). CDR1 SGHDT and CDR2 YYEEEE come from the germline V gene. This CDR3 comprises 12 residues. V dropped 1 base and J dropped 7 bases, with 8 bases sitting between them. The CDR3 sequence: CASSLQGFGYTF. In nucleotides, the CDR3 is TGTGCCAGCAGCTTGCAGGGGTTTGGCTACACCTTC.

V is TRBV29-1 and J is TRBJ1-2; 9 positions match TRBD1. The V segment lost 7 bases and the J segment 8 bases; nucleotides outside the gene matches: 14. In germline, CDR1 is SQVTM, CDR2 ANQGSEA. This CDR3 is 14 amino acids long. CDR3 sequence reads: CSGTALQGAQGYTF. CDR3 sequence (DNA): TGCAGCGGAACTGCCCTACAGGGGGCACAGGGCTACACCTTC.

The chain is built from TRBV30 and TRBJ1-1; D ambiguous. Trimming took 5 bases from V and 1 from J, leaving 8 bases between them. There are 12 residues in the CDR3. Germline V gives CDR1 GTSNPN, CDR2 SVGIG (reference sequence). CDR3 DNA sequence: TGTGCCTGGGGATATAGGAACACTGAAGCTTTCTTT. Its translation is CAWGYRNTEAFF.

This rearrangement joins TRBV20-1 to TRBJ1-6; possibly TRBD1 for D (5 bases). This CDR3 comprises 13 residues. The V and J ends lost 5 bases and 7 bases respectively, with 12 bases between them. Germline CDR1 DFQATT, CDR2 SNEGSKA (reference sequence). The CDR3 sequence: CSAGPRANSPLHF. The CDR3 DNA follows: TGCAGTGCTGGACCCAGGGCCAATTCACCCCTCCACTTT.

This clonotype was picked up a small number of times. The V gene is TRBV6-6, the J gene TRBJ2-3; the D is unclear. CDR1 is MNHNY, CDR2 SVGAGI, per germline (reference sequence). V was shortened by 4 bases and J by 8 bases, with 13 bases between the two germline ends. The length of the CDR3 is 13 residues. The CDR3 sequence: CASSFGSLGTQYF. As DNA, the CDR3 is TGTGCCAGCAGTTTCGGGTCTCTAGGTACGCAGTATTTT.

The chain employs TRBV20-1 and TRBJ1-1; 9 bases fit TRBD1. After removal of 5 bases from V and 3 bases from J, the junction contained 7 bases not matched to a gene. CDR1 and CDR2 from the germline V gene are DFQATT and SNEGSKA (reference sequence). CDR3 length equals 14 residues. The chain's CDR3 is CSAAIQGADTEAFF. In DNA, the CDR3 is TGCAGTGCTGCCATACAGGGGGCGGACACTGAAGCTTTCTTT.

This clonotype was seen a handful of times. The chain employs TRBV19 and TRBJ1-5; D not resolved. Germline lookup yields CDR1 LNHDA and CDR2 SQIVND (reference sequence). Trimming cost V 7 bases and J 0 bases, with 10 bases left between them. This CDR3 comprises 14 residues. The CDR3 DNA follows: TGTGCCAGTACCCGCGGGGATAGCAATCAGCCCCAGCATTTT. It yields the protein CASTRGDSNQPQHF.

The V call is TRBV7-2, the J call TRBJ2-2, with TRBD2 as a possible D gene (6 bases). V lost 1 base and J lost 2, with 11 bases in between. The germline V gene has CDR1 SGHTA and CDR2 FQGNSA. The CDR3 runs to 16 residues. DNA for the CDR3: TGTGCCAGCAGCTTAGTGGGGGGAGTAAACACCGGGGAGCTGTTTTTT. Protein: CASSLVGGVNTGELFF.

This clonotype was detected only a few times. The chain uses TRBV6-6 and TRBJ2-3; no firm D call. The ends were cut back, 2 bases at V and 9 bases at J, with 18 bases in the middle. The CDR3 has 15 residues. The germline V gene has CDR1 MNHNY and CDR2 SVGAGI (reference sequence). Here the CDR3 DNA reads TGTGCCAGCAGTTACGCTAGTAATCGGGTCGGAACGCAGTATTTT. Encoded protein: CASSYASNRVGTQYF.

This clonotype was recorded a few times. This chain uses TRBV5-4 with TRBJ1-4; D is uncertain. The V gene lost 0 bases and the J gene lost 8 bases, with 11 bases spanning the gap. Germline-derived CDR1 and CDR2 are SGHNT and YYREEE (reference sequence). This CDR3 has 14 residues. The DNA for the CDR3 is TGTGCCAGCAGCTTGGACAGTCGGGAGGAAAAACTGTTTTTT. Translated, it gives CASSLDSREEKLFF.

Worth noting for this clonotype: A read error may produce the germline difference seen at one junction end. The chain recombines TRBV4-1 with TRBJ1-5, with 9 positions matching TRBD1. Germline loops: CDR1 MGHRA, CDR2 YSYEKL. CDR3 size: 16 residues. Written as DNA, the CDR3 is TGCGCCAGAAGCCAACCGGGACAGGGACGACAACAGCCCCAGCATTTT. Its protein product is CARSQPGQGRQQPQHF.